What follows are 22 T cell receptor beta chains derived from one specimen sequenced in a study of OX40 agonist ivuxolimab in advanced cancers. The method was the immunoSEQ multiplex PCR assay. TCRdb's version of the immuneACCESS table is confined to in-frame rearrangements and falls short of the full clone set. An unresolved V gene accounts for under half of the shortfall where checked; the remainder is of unknown origin. Across this sample there are about 61,000 clones, with 65% to 90% seen only once. Under 0.7% of the sample is taken by the ten largest. The sample in question was CD4+ or CD8+ T cells sorted from blood, obtained in a trial of the OX40 agonist ivuxolimab. These receptors all come from an adult with an advanced solid tumor such as melanoma, head and neck, liver or kidney cancer.

The DNA of the CDR3 is TGCAGCGTTGACAGAACAACTGAAGCTTTCTTT. This translates into CSVDRTTEAFF. The chain employs TRBV29-1 and TRBJ1-1; D is unclear. Germline-derived CDR1 and CDR2 are SQVTM and ANQGSEA. The length of the CDR3 is 11 residues. The germline V and J ends were trimmed by 3 bases and 5 bases, with 7 bases remaining between them.

This clone has more than one count but fewer than ten. The J gene is TRBJ1-1, the V gene TRBV4-3; a possible D gene is TRBD1 (6 bases). The CDR3 spans 17 residues. Germline V CDR1 and CDR2: LGHNA, YSLEER. Trimming shortened V by 2 bases and J by 6 bases, and 22 bases separated the two germline ends. The CDR3 DNA is TGCGCCAGCAGCCAATACAGCGGGGGCGGGAGAAGTGCTGAAGCTTTCTTT. Amino acid sequence: CASSQYSGGGRSAEAFF.

The chain uses TRBV30 and TRBJ1-3; a possible D gene is TRBD1 (6 bases). V dropped 5 bases and J dropped 4 bases, with 15 bases sitting between them. This CDR3 is 14 amino acids long. From germline, CDR1 is GTSNPN and CDR2 SVGIG (reference sequence). This CDR3 reads CAWENRVRGNTIYF. CDR3 in DNA: TGTGCCTGGGAGAACAGGGTACGAGGAAACACCATATATTTT.

The rearrangement links TRBV10-2 to TRBJ1-2, with D maybe TRBD1 (5 bases). The CDR3 contains 18 residues. CDR1 is WSHSY, CDR2 SAAADI, per germline. V lost 5 bases and J 4 bases, leaving 26 bases between the germline ends. The CDR3: CASSPDLIDSPLFYGYTF. In DNA form, the CDR3 reads TGCGCCAGCAGTCCCGACTTGATTGACAGCCCCCTATTCTATGGCTACACCTTC.

The chain has TRBV27 and TRBJ2-1, with D possibly being TRBD2 (5 bases). Germline V CDR1 and CDR2: MNHEY, SMNVEV (reference sequence). This CDR3 region has 11 residues. The V and J ends lost 6 bases and 8 bases respectively, with 8 bases between them. The CDR3 coding sequence is TGTGCCAGCAGGATCGGGGATGAGCAGTTCTTC. It codes for CASRIGDEQFF.

The chain uses TRBV23-1 and TRBJ2-7; TRBD1 agrees at 8 bases. TRBV23-1 is an ORF for which the function is uncertain. With 2 bases clipped from V and 2 bases from J, the junction kept 2 bases outside the gene matches. This CDR3 has 14 residues. The CDR3 DNA follows: TGCGCCAGCAGTCAACAGGGGGCCCCCTACGAGCAGTACTTC. Protein product: CASSQQGAPYEQYF.

V gene TRBV6-1 combines with J gene TRBJ1-4; 9 nucleotides line up with TRBD1. The germline gives CDR1 MNHNS, CDR2 SASEGT. The CDR3 consists of 14 residues. Trimming cost V 7 bases and J 4 bases; bases outside gene matches: 4. The CDR3 loop is CASMTGGNNEKLFF. CDR3 in DNA: TGTGCCAGCATGACAGGGGGTAATAATGAAAAACTGTTTTTT.

The chain employs TRBV11-2 and TRBJ2-7; tentatively, D is TRBD2 (5 bases). Between the trimmed V and J ends, which lost 1 base and 7 bases, there was a span of 20 bases. The V gene's germline CDR1 is SGHAT and CDR2 FQNNGV. The CDR3 loop spans 16 amino acids. CDR3 sequence reads: CASSLGPAGPAKEQYF. In DNA form, the CDR3 reads TGTGCCAGCAGCTTAGGCCCCGCGGGTCCTGCTAAAGAGCAGTACTTC.

V usage is TRBV29-1 and J usage is TRBJ2-7; possibly TRBD1 for D (7 bases). The V gene lost 1 base and the J gene lost 4 bases, with 17 bases spanning the gap. The CDR3 totals 15 residues. Germline loops: CDR1 SQVTM, CDR2 ANQGSEA. CDR3 in DNA: TGCAGCGTTGAAGGGGAGGCAGGGGGACGGTACGAGCAGTACTTC. This sequence encodes CSVEGEAGGRYEQYF.

This rearrangement joins TRBV5-1 to TRBJ2-7; 7 positions agree with TRBD1. V was pared by 0 bases and J by 4 bases, with 7 bases of the junction left unmatched. In germline, CDR1 is SGHRS, CDR2 YFSETQ. This CDR3 spans 15 amino acids. CDR3 protein: CASSLGQGTGYEQYF. CDR3 nucleotides: TGCGCCAGCAGCTTGGGACAGGGTACTGGATACGAGCAGTACTTC.

The gene calls are TRBV12-2 and TRBJ2-1; the DNA was not compared with TRBD2, the D call given in the table. TRBV12-2 is marked as a pseudogene. CDR3 length: 18 amino acids. The CDR3 sequence: CASRSIDWLAGGGDEQFF. For the CDR3, the DNA is TGTGCAAGTCGCTCAATTGACTGGCTAGCGGGGGGAGGGGATGAGCAGTTCTTC.

The rearrangement joins TRBV29-1 to TRBJ2-2; D is tentatively TRBD1 or TRBD2 (5 bases each). The CDR3 is made up of 13 amino acids. Germline V CDR1 and CDR2: SQVTM, ANQGSEA. Trimming pared 3 bases from V and 4 bases from J, leaving 9 bases between. The CDR3 sequence is CSVDTGRTGELFF. CDR3 coding DNA: TGCAGCGTTGACACGGGGCGCACCGGGGAGCTGTTTTTT.

V is TRBV11-2 and J is TRBJ2-1, with D maybe TRBD1 (6 bases). V lost 2 bases and J 14 bases, leaving 16 bases between the germline ends. Germline assignment: CDR1 SGHAT and CDR2 FQNNGV. The CDR3 extends over 13 amino acids. CDR3 in DNA: TGTGCCAGCAGCTTAAATTTTGGGGACATTGAGTTCTTC. Amino acid sequence: CASSLNFGDIEFF.

The J gene is TRBJ1-2, the V gene TRBV7-9; D is uncertain. Per the germline V gene, CDR1 is SEHNR and CDR2 is FQNEAQ (reference sequence). CDR3 length: 13 amino acids. Trimming shortened V by 5 bases and J by 8 bases, and 15 bases separated the two germline ends. The CDR3 bases are TGTGCCAGCAGCCACGGGCTAGCAACGGGCTACACCTTC. It yields the protein CASSHGLATGYTF. Full variable domain (rest looked up from reference TRBV7-9 and TRBJ1-2): DTGVSQNPRHKITKRGQNVTFRCDPISEHNRLYWYRQTLGQGPEFLTYFQNEAQLEKSRLLSDRFSAERPKGSFSTLEIQRTEQGDSAMYLCASSHGLATGYTFGSGTRLTVV.

In its sample, this clone was seen a few times. V is TRBV28 and J is TRBJ2-5; D is unresolved. The CDR3 contains 15 residues. V was clipped by 5 bases and J by 0 bases, with 13 bases between them. Looked up from germline, CDR1 is MDHEN and CDR2 is SYDVKM. The CDR3 DNA sequence: TGTGCCAGCAGTCCCCCGCTAGGTAACCAAGAGACCCAGTACTTC. Amino acid sequence: CASSPPLGNQETQYF.

V usage is TRBV30 and J usage is TRBJ1-6; tentatively, D is TRBD1 (5 bases). Trimming removed 3 bases at V and 6 bases at J, with 15 bases between. There are 15 residues in the CDR3. Germline V gene data show CDR1 as GTSNPN and CDR2 as SVGIG (reference sequence). This CDR3 is CAWRAPRGSNSPLHF. The CDR3 DNA is TGTGCCTGGAGGGCCCCCCGGGGCTCTAATTCACCCCTCCACTTT.

The rearrangement joins TRBV21-1 to TRBJ1-5. TRBV21-1 is reported as a pseudogene. This CDR3 is built from 16 residues. This CDR3 is CASRVLLHWHHQPQHF. Written as DNA, the CDR3 is TGTGCCAGCAGAGTTCTACTACATTGGCATCATCAGCCCCAGCATTTT.

The chain is built from TRBV2 and TRBJ1-5; 10 positions match TRBD1. With 6 bases clipped from V and 7 bases from J, the junction kept 6 bases outside the gene matches. The length of the CDR3 is 14 residues. Germline loops: CDR1 SNHLY, CDR2 FYNNEI. The CDR3 region is CASRETGGGQPQHF. The CDR3 region has the DNA TGTGCCAGCAGAGAGACAGGGGGCGGGCAGCCCCAGCATTTT.

This chain connects TRBV7-2 to TRBJ1-1; D is ambiguous. This CDR3 is 14 amino acids long. Germline CDR1 reads SGHTA; CDR2 reads FQGNSA. Deletions cut 5 bases from V and 1 base from J, with 11 bases between. As DNA, the CDR3 is TGTGCCAGCAGCCCCCGGTGGGGGAACACTGAAGCTTTCTTT. It is translated as CASSPRWGNTEAFF.

The rearrangement links TRBV5-1 to TRBJ1-4; no definite D call. The CDR3 is made up of 13 amino acids. Trimming left V 7 bases short and J 3 bases short, with 10 bases between. CDR1 is SGHRS and CDR2 is YFSETQ in the germline V gene. This CDR3 reads CASGLKPNEKLFF. The CDR3 DNA is TGCGCCAGCGGACTAAAGCCTAATGAAAAACTGTTTTTT.

The V call is TRBV9, the J call TRBJ1-4, with D possibly matching TRBD1 (6 bases). Trimming stripped 0 bases from V and 4 bases from J, with 13 bases between. The CDR3 runs 16 residues. Germline CDR1 SGDLS, CDR2 YYNGEE. The CDR3 sequence is CASSVGDTRFNEKLFF. For the CDR3, the DNA is TGTGCCAGCAGCGTAGGGGACACTAGGTTTAATGAAAAACTGTTTTTT.

The chain links TRBV28 to TRBJ2-4; 10 bases are a match to TRBD2. V lost 6 bases and J lost 1; bases outside the gene matches: 12. There are 18 residues in the CDR3. The germline V gene encodes CDR1 MDHEN and CDR2 SYDVKM. The CDR3 nucleotides are TGTGCCAGCAGCCTTCTTAGCCTTAGCGGGAGGGCCAAAAACATTCAGTACTTC. It is translated as CASSLLSLSGRAKNIQYF.